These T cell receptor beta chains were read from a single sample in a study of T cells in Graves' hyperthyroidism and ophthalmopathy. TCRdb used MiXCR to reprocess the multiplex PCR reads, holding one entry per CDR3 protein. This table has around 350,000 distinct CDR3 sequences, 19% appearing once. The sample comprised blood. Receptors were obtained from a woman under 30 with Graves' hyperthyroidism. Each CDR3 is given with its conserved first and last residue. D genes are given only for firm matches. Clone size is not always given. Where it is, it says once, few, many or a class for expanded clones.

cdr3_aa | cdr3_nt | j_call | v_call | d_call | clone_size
CAWSDNSYEQYF | TGTGCCTGGAGTGACAACTCCTACGAGCAGTACTTC | TRBJ2-7 | TRBV30 | NA | many
CASSEWRGAGGETQYF | TGTGCCAGCAGTGAATGGCGGGGGGCCGGCGGAGAGACCCAGTACTTC | TRBJ2-5 | TRBV6-1 | TRBD2 | many
CASSYSLAGYDQYF | TGTGCCAGCAGTTACTCATTAGCGGGGTACGACCAGTACTTC | TRBJ2-7 | TRBV6-5 | TRBD2 | many
CASATGETQYF | TGTGCCAGCGCGACAGGAGAGACCCAGTACTTC | TRBJ2-5 | TRBV6-1 | NA | many
CASSRAVLTANYGYTF | TGTGCCAGCAGCCGCGCAGTCCTCACAGCTAACTATGGCTACACCTTC | TRBJ1-2 | TRBV2 | NA | many
CAIRGTVTLNTEAFF | TGTGCCATCAGAGGTACCGTTACACTGAACACTGAAGCTTTCTTT | TRBJ1-1 | TRBV10-3 | NA | once
CASDRGTTDTQYF | TGTGCCAGCGACAGGGGAACCACAGATACGCAGTATTTT | TRBJ2-3 | TRBV6-1 | TRBD1 | many
CASSNATYEQYF | TGTGCCAGCAGTAACGCAACCTACGAGCAGTACTTC | TRBJ2-7 | TRBV12-3/TRBV12-4 | NA | many
CATSRDRGQREAFF | TGTGCCACCAGCAGAGACCGGGGCCAGAGGGAAGCTTTCTTT | TRBJ1-1 | TRBV15 | NA | many
CASSTSLGGYTF | TGTGCCAGTAGTACCTCGCTTGGGGGCTACACCTTC | TRBJ1-2 | TRBV19 | NA | NA
CASSLSEALYF | TGTGCCAGCAGCTTATCCGAAGCCCTGTACTTC | TRBJ2-5 | TRBV11-2 | NA | many
CASSESYRDRDSAPSYEQYF | TGTGCCAGCAGTGAATCTTACCGGGACAGGGATTCCGCCCCTTCATACGAGCAGTACTTC | TRBJ2-7 | TRBV25-1 | TRBD1 | few
CASSRLDEQYF | TGTGCCAGCAGCAGACTCGACGAGCAGTACTTC | TRBJ2-7 | TRBV2 | NA | many
CASSLGGILAGELFF | TGTGCCAGCAGCTTAGGTGGGATTTTAGCCGGGGAGCTGTTTTTT | TRBJ2-2 | TRBV11-1 | NA | NA
CATSDQGAPPYGYTF | TGTGCCACCAGTGACCAGGGGGCGCCTCCCTATGGCTACACCTTC | TRBJ1-2 | TRBV24-1 | TRBD1 | many
CATSDPGGLAGELFF | TGTGCCACCAGTGATCCAGGGGGCTTGGCCGGGGAGCTGTTTTTT | TRBJ2-2 | TRBV10-3 | TRBD1 | NA
CASSYGTSYNSPLHF | TGTGCCAGCAGTTATGGCACCTCCTATAATTCACCCCTCCACTTT | TRBJ1-6 | TRBV6-5 | NA | many
CASSFRGAPEPQHF | TGTGCCAGCAGTTTTAGGGGTGCCCCGGAGCCCCAGCATTTT | TRBJ1-5 | TRBV6-5 | NA | NA
CASKDFSYEQYF | TGTGCCAGCAAGGATTTTTCCTACGAGCAGTACTTC | TRBJ2-7 | TRBV6-5 | NA | many
CSARDHGQGGMTEAFF | TGCAGTGCTAGAGATCACGGCCAGGGGGGAATGACTGAAGCTTTCTTT | TRBJ1-1 | TRBV20-1 | TRBD1 | many
CASRSGLAGTYEQYF | TGCGCCAGCAGGTCGGGACTAGCGGGAACCTACGAGCAGTACTTC | TRBJ2-7 | TRBV10-2 | TRBD2 | many
CASSQDRELAGQETQYF | TGCGCCAGCAGCCAAGATCGGGAATTAGCGGGCCAAGAGACCCAGTACTTC | TRBJ2-5 | TRBV4-1 | TRBD2 | many
CASNLKSGPAHGYTF | TGTGCCAGCAACCTTAAATCCGGGCCCGCACATGGCTACACCTTC | TRBJ1-2 | TRBV12-3/TRBV12-4 | NA | many
CASSNSAGTSRQYF | TGTGCCAGCAGCAACTCAGCCGGGACCTCACGCCAGTACTTC | TRBJ2-7 | TRBV6-5 | NA | many
CASSFQGTPYEQYF | TGTGCCAGCAGTTTCCAGGGCACCCCCTACGAGCAGTACTTC | TRBJ2-7 | TRBV12-3/TRBV12-4 | NA | NA
CASSPEKQGSYGYTF | TGTGCCAGCAGCCCGGAAAAGCAGGGATCTTATGGCTACACCTTC | TRBJ1-2 | TRBV9 | NA | many
CSARGTGGWTEAFF | TGCAGTGCTAGAGGGACAGGGGGATGGACTGAAGCTTTCTTT | TRBJ1-1 | TRBV20-1 | TRBD1 | many
CASSRRTGGIVTEAFF | TGTGCCAGCAGCCGAAGAACAGGGGGGATTGTCACTGAAGCTTTCTTT | TRBJ1-1 | TRBV4-2 | TRBD1 | many
CASSLANRGGPNTVEQYF | TGTGCCAGCAGCTTAGCCAACAGGGGGGGACCGAACACAGTGGAGCAGTACTTC | TRBJ2-7 | TRBV7-2 | NA | NA
CASSLDIDEQYF | TGCGCCAGCAGCTTGGATATCGACGAGCAGTACTTC | TRBJ2-7 | TRBV5-1 | NA | few
CASSGAGGGLFDEQYF | TGTGCCAGCAGCGGGGCGGGGGGAGGACTATTCGACGAGCAGTACTTC | TRBJ2-7 | TRBV9 | TRBD2 | many
CASSLTSSYNEQFF | TGTGCCAGCAGCCTGACTAGCTCCTACAATGAGCAGTTCTTC | TRBJ2-1 | TRBV3-1 | NA | many
CASSQPRQGPNGYTF | TGCGCCAGCAGCCAACCCAGACAGGGGCCGAATGGCTACACCTTC | TRBJ1-2 | TRBV4-1 | TRBD1 | many
CASSRARGRGEPQHF | TGTGCCAGCAGTCGAGCCAGGGGCAGGGGTGAGCCCCAGCATTTT | TRBJ1-5 | TRBV6-1 | NA | NA
CSVTPGDTNSEQYF | TGCAGCGTTACTCCCGGAGACACCAATTCAGAGCAGTACTTC | TRBJ2-7 | TRBV29-1 | NA | many
CSARAEGGGSYEQYF | TGCAGTGCTAGGGCGGAAGGGGGCGGATCCTACGAGCAGTACTTC | TRBJ2-7 | TRBV20-1 | TRBD1 | many
CASSDWDHEETQYF | TGTGCCAGCAGCGACTGGGACCACGAAGAGACCCAGTACTTC | TRBJ2-5 | TRBV6-8 | NA | NA
CASSLESVDGYTF | TGCGCCAGCAGCTTGGAGTCGGTGGATGGCTACACCTTC | TRBJ1-2 | TRBV5-1 | NA | many
CASSQTGTVETQYF | TGCGCCAGCAGCCAAACCGGGACAGTGGAGACCCAGTACTTC | TRBJ2-5 | TRBV4-1 | TRBD1 | NA
CASSLQGTGREKFGELFF | TGTGCCAGCAGCTTGCAAGGCACAGGCAGGGAAAAGTTCGGGGAGCTGTTTTTT | TRBJ2-2 | TRBV11-2 | NA | many
CASSLEASTGTEAFF | TGCGCCAGCAGCTTGGAGGCCTCTACCGGGACTGAAGCTTTCTTT | TRBJ1-1 | TRBV5-1 | NA | many
CASSSRDGDNQPQHF | TGTGCCAGCAGCTCACGGGACGGAGATAATCAGCCCCAGCATTTT | TRBJ1-5 | TRBV7-9 | NA | few
CSAGVGNQPQHF | TGCAGTGCTGGGGTGGGGAATCAGCCCCAGCATTTT | TRBJ1-5 | TRBV20-1 | NA | many
CATSGGTSDTIYF | TGTGCCACCAGTGGAGGGACCTCAGACACCATATATTTT | TRBJ1-3 | TRBV24-1 | NA | many
CSARTGGGETQYF | TGCAGTGCTAGGACAGGGGGCGGAGAGACCCAGTACTTC | TRBJ2-5 | TRBV20-1 | TRBD1 | many